This TCR beta chain was retrieved from a study of T cell responses to AZD1222 COVID-19 vaccine. A note on this clone: Its target is not known.

V was clipped by 5 bases and J by 3 bases; unmatched bases: 7. The CDR3 totals 14 residues. Germline V gene data show CDR1 as LNHDA and CDR2 as SQIVND (reference sequence). TCRdb keeps only in-frame clones here, not all; method: immunoSEQ multiplex PCR. Here the sample spans 44,000 or so clones, roughly 75% being singletons. Findings and limits, study-wide: Clonal diversity may have been underestimated, and the donors were mostly white British, with more females than males. Baseline seropositivity characterized only a handful of AZD1222 recipients.

This specimen was peripheral blood, taken 28 days after the second dose of the MenACWY control vaccine. This chain connects TRBV19 to TRBJ2-7; 7 bases are a match to TRBD1. The sequence derives from an adult who received the MenACWY meningococcal vaccine as a control. CDR3 nucleotides: TGTGCCAGTAGTGTTCCGGGACAGAGCTACGAGCAGTACTTC. Translating gives CASSVPGQSYEQYF. The full variable domain, rest sourced from reference TRBV19 and TRBJ2-7, is DGGITQSPKYLFRKEGQNVTLSCEQNLNHDAMYWYRQDPGQGLRLIYYSQIVNDFQKGDIAEGYSVSREKKESFPLTVTSAQKNPTAFYLCASSVPGQSYEQYFGPGTRLTVT.